A selection of T cell receptor beta chains follows, all from one sample in a study of T cells in Graves' hyperthyroidism and ophthalmopathy. TCRdb processed the multiplex PCR reads anew with MiXCR; each CDR3 protein has one entry. The sample includes fewer than 500,000 distinct CDR3 sequences, around 15% seen only once; the top ten take 13%. The sequenced sample consisted of blood. These receptors originate from a young man with Graves' ophthalmopathy. Both conserved end residues are part of each CDR3. The D gene is left open where the match is weak. Only some rows state a clone size, as once, few, many or a class for expanded clones.

D	size	V	J	DNA	CDR3
TRBD2	few	TRBV7-2	TRBJ2-5	TGTGCCAGCAGCTTAAGCGGGGCGCAAGAGACCCAGTACTTC	CASSLSGAQETQYF
TRBD1	many	TRBV20-1	TRBJ1-1	TGCAGTGTCCCAGGGGGAACTGAAGCTTTCTTT	CSVPGGTEAFF
NA	many	TRBV12-3/TRBV12-4	TRBJ2-5	TGTGCCAGCAGGCTGCGGAACCAAGAGACCCAGTACTTC	CASRLRNQETQYF
TRBD2	many	TRBV20-1	TRBJ2-1	TGCAGTGGGTCCGGGACTAGCACTTACAATGAGCAGTTCTTC	CSGSGTSTYNEQFF
NA	NA	TRBV2	TRBJ1-3	TGTGCCAGCAGTGAAGTGGCGGGGGCGTCAGGAAACACCATATATTTT	CASSEVAGASGNTIYF
TRBD1	few	TRBV6-2/TRBV6-3	TRBJ2-7	TGTGCCAGCAGTTACAGGGGACAGTGGGCGAACGAGCAGTACTTC	CASSYRGQWANEQYF
NA	many	TRBV11-3	TRBJ2-7	TGTGCCAGCAGCTTAGATCCGGCAGGGGTCGGCGAGCAGTACTTC	CASSLDPAGVGEQYF
NA	few	TRBV6-1	TRBJ1-4	TGTGCCAGCAGTGAATCTAGGGTCAGAGTGGGGGAAAAACTGTTTTTT	CASSESRVRVGEKLFF
NA	many	TRBV5-1	TRBJ2-7	TGCGCCAGCAGCTTGGAACAGGGAGGGTTCTACGAGCAGTACTTC	CASSLEQGGFYEQYF
TRBD1	NA	TRBV19	TRBJ2-1	TGTGCCAGTAGTATAGCGGGACAGACGAATGAGCAGTTCTTC	CASSIAGQTNEQFF
NA	few	TRBV15	TRBJ2-1	TGTGCCACCAGCAGAGAATATTTGCCCTACAATGAGCAGTTCTTC	CATSREYLPYNEQFF
NA	few	TRBV5-1	TRBJ1-6	TGCGCCAGCAGCTTGGAACAGGACTCCTATAATTCACCCCTCCACTTT	CASSLEQDSYNSPLHF
NA	many	TRBV11-2	TRBJ1-2	TGTGCCAGCAGCTTAAATTCGGGGACTTTCGGTGGCTACACCTTC	CASSLNSGTFGGYTF
TRBD1	many	TRBV15	TRBJ2-3	TGTGCCACCAGCAGAGGGATCAGGGGGCGCCTAGATACGCAGTATTTT	CATSRGIRGRLDTQYF
NA	many	TRBV15	TRBJ1-5	TGTGCCACCAGCAGAGATTCCACAATAAATCAGCCCCAGCATTTT	CATSRDSTINQPQHF
TRBD1	many	TRBV11-3	TRBJ2-2	TGTGCCAGCAGGGGGACAGTCACCGGGGAGCTGTTTTTT	CASRGTVTGELFF
NA	many	TRBV20-1	TRBJ2-5	TGCAGTGCTAGACGGCCGGGACTCCAAGAGACCCAGTACTTC	CSARRPGLQETQYF
NA	once	TRBV5-1	TRBJ1-1	TGTGCCAGTAGGCTTGGGGGGCTGAACACTGAAGCTTTCTTT	CASRLGGLNTEAFF
NA	many	TRBV27	TRBJ2-1	TGTGCCAGCAGTTTAGGGCAGACCTCCTACAATGAGCAGTTCTTC	CASSLGQTSYNEQFF
NA	few	TRBV11-1	TRBJ2-3	TGTGCCAGCCGATCGAGGAGGCAGGGGGGGCAAGCAGATACGCAGTATTTT	CASRSRRQGGQADTQYF
TRBD1	many	TRBV5-1	TRBJ1-1	TGCGCCAGCAGCCCCGGGACAGAGAACACTGAAGCTTTCTTT	CASSPGTENTEAFF
NA	few	TRBV7-9	TRBJ1-1	TGTGCCAGCAGCAGGAACCAGGAGATGAACACTGAAGCTTTCTTT	CASSRNQEMNTEAFF
NA	many	TRBV3-1	TRBJ1-2	TGTGCCAGCAGCCTCAACGGGCCAGGCTTTTATGGCTACACCTTC	CASSLNGPGFYGYTF
NA	many	TRBV20-1	TRBJ2-7	TGCAGTGCTAGAGTCGCCTCCTACGAGCAGTACTTC	CSARVASYEQYF
TRBD1	NA	TRBV5-1	TRBJ1-2	TGCGCCAGCAGCGTACAGGGGGCTGACTATGGCTACACCTTC	CASSVQGADYGYTF
NA	few	TRBV9	TRBJ2-2	TGTGCCAGCAGCGTTCCTAGGGATGCGAACACCGGGGAGCTGTTTTTT	CASSVPRDANTGELFF
TRBD2	NA	TRBV5-4	TRBJ2-3	TGTGCCAGCAGTACGAGAGCGGGGGCAGGAGCAGATACGCAGTATTTT	CASSTRAGAGADTQYF
NA	many	TRBV27	TRBJ2-2	TGTGCCAGCAGCCTGGACACATCCTACACCGGGGAGCTGTTTTTT	CASSLDTSYTGELFF
NA	many	TRBV5-6	TRBJ2-3	TGTGCCAGCAGCTTCAGGAGATTCTACACAGATACGCAGTATTTT	CASSFRRFYTDTQYF
NA	many	TRBV3-1	TRBJ2-5	TGTGCCAGCAGCGTCGGGACACAAGAGACCCAGTACTTC	CASSVGTQETQYF
TRBD1	many	TRBV7-2	TRBJ2-1	TGTGCCAGCAGCCGATTGGACAGGTCGCCCTTGGATGAGCAGTTCTTC	CASSRLDRSPLDEQFF
TRBD2	few	TRBV12-3/TRBV12-4	TRBJ2-1	TGTGCCAGCAGTTCCCCGGGACTAGCGGGAGGTCCGTATTACAATGAGCAGTTCTTC	CASSSPGLAGGPYYNEQFF
NA	NA	TRBV6-1	TRBJ1-1	TGTGCCAGCAGAGATCCCGTCACTGAAGCTTTCTTT	CASRDPVTEAFF
NA	NA	TRBV19	TRBJ1-2	TGTGCCAGTAGTATAACCCCCCCCGGTGCGGGGGGCTACACCTTC	CASSITPPGAGGYTF
TRBD2	few	TRBV10-3	TRBJ2-6	TGTGCCATCAGGGGACTAGAACGGACTGGGGCCAACGTCCTGACTTTC	CAIRGLERTGANVLTF
NA	NA	TRBV6-1	TRBJ1-2	TGTGCCAGCAGTCGTTCGTCCAACACCTATGGCTACACCTTC	CASSRSSNTYGYTF
TRBD1	few	TRBV10-3	TRBJ1-3	TGTGCCGGACAGGGCTCTGGAAACACCATATATTTT	CAGQGSGNTIYF
TRBD2	many	TRBV29-1	TRBJ2-7	TGCAGCGCTTATTTAGCGGGAGCGCACTCCTACGAGCAGTACTTC	CSAYLAGAHSYEQYF
NA	many	TRBV30	TRBJ2-5	TGTGCCTGGAGTCCGAAGGGCGAGGAGACCCAGTACTTC	CAWSPKGEETQYF
NA	few	TRBV27	TRBJ2-3	TGTGCCAGCAGTTTATCGGCCGGATCTTTACCAGATACGCAGTATTTT	CASSLSAGSLPDTQYF
TRBD1	few	TRBV10-1	TRBJ1-1	TGCGCCAGCAGAGGACAGGACACTGAAGCTTTCTTT	CASRGQDTEAFF
NA	NA	TRBV27	TRBJ2-2	TGTGCCAGCAGTTTCCCACCCCCCGGGGAGCTGTTTTTT	CASSFPPPGELFF